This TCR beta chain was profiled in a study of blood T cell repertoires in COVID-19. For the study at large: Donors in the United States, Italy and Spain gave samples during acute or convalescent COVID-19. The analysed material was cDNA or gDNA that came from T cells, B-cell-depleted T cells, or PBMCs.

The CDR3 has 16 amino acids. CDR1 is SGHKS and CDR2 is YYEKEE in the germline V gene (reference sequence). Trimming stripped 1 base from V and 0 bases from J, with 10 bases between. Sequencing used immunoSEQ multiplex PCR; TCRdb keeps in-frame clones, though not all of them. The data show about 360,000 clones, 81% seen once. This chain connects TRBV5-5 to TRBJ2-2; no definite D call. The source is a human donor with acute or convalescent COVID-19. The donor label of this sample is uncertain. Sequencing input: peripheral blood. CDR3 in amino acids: CASSLLVAANTGELFF. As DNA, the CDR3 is TGTGCCAGCAGCTTGCTGGTGGCCGCGAACACCGGGGAGCTGTTTTTT. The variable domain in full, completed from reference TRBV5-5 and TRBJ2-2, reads DAGVTQSPTHLIKTRGQQVTLRCSPISGHKSVSWYQQVLGQGPQFIFQYYEKEERGRGNFPDRFSARQFPNYSSELNVNALLLGDSALYLCASSLLVAANTGELFFGEGSRLTVL.